This TCR beta chain was captured by sequencing in a study of blood T cell repertoires in COVID-19. Clones were sequenced by immunoSEQ multiplex PCR, and TCRdb holds only the in-frame ones, with some missing. The data hold 190,000 or so clones, with more than 70% observed a single time. CDR3 length: 14 amino acids. V trimming: 5 bases; J trimming: 2 bases; junction bases outside the gene matches: 1. Germline loops: CDR1 LNHDA, CDR2 SQIVND (reference sequence). Specimen: peripheral blood. This rearrangement joins TRBV19 to TRBJ2-2, with 8 bases lining up with TRBD2. This TCR came from a woman older than 75 with active or convalescent COVID-19. The CDR3 region is CASSAGGNTGELFF. The CDR3 DNA follows: TGTGCCAGTAGTGCGGGGGGTAACACCGGGGAGCTGTTTTTT.